The source of this T cell receptor (beta chain) is a study of vaccination and CD4 T cells after COVID-19. Treatment meaning: roughly 10-day PBMC culture with coronavirus spike peptide pools or control peptides (ViraFEST assay). All positive PCR tests were dated between March and December 2020, predating US Alpha, Beta and Delta variants. From the 10-day cultures, CD4+ T cells were isolated by negative selection. This clonotype was recorded a few times. Its antigen is not identified. CDR3 length: 16 residues. The V gene's germline CDR1 is DFQATT and CDR2 SNEGSKA (reference sequence). The V segment lost 4 bases and the J segment 3 bases; nucleotides outside the gene matches: 13. CD4+ T cells that had been cultured provided DNA sequenced with the Oncomine TCR Beta short-read assay. In TCRdb, the PCR reads were re-called with MiXCR into one record per CDR3 protein. The table lists roughly 7,000 distinct CDR3 sequences, around 25% of them singletons, with around a tenth in the top ten.

The TCR was taken from a human donor who had recovered from COVID-19. The sequenced sample was CD4+ T cells from blood, cultured in vitro, obtained after SARS-CoV-2 vaccination. The chain combines TRBV20-1 with TRBJ2-3, with 7 bases matching TRBD2. CDR3: CSATGLAGVLTDTQYF. CDR3 DNA: TGCAGTGCTACCGGGTTAGCGGGCGTATTAACAGATACGCAGTATTTT.